Following are 32 T cell receptor beta chains from one sample sequenced in a study of CD8 T cells in ankylosing spondylitis. TCRdb re-analysed the 5' RACE reads in MiXCR, keeping a single row per CDR3 protein. Among 200,000 to 250,000 distinct CDR3 sequences listed, 20% to 30% were seen once. The specimen sequenced was blood, either unsorted or a sorted T cell fraction (not recorded which). Receptors were obtained from a male donor with ankylosing spondylitis or in good health (not recorded which).

This clonotype was recorded many times. The chain carries TRBV20-1 and TRBJ2-1, with TRBD2 matching over 8 bases. CDR3 length equals 14 residues. Looked up from germline, CDR1 is DFQATT and CDR2 is SNEGSKA (reference sequence). Germline trimming cut 2 bases from V and 7 bases from J; bases unmatched to any gene: 7. The CDR3: CSARLLAVENEQFF. As DNA, the CDR3 is TGCAGTGCTAGATTACTAGCGGTAGAAAATGAGCAGTTCTTC.

V usage is TRBV20-1 and J usage is TRBJ1-5; TRBD1 is a possible D gene (6 bases). The CDR3 is made up of 14 amino acids. The germline V gene has CDR1 DFQATT and CDR2 SNEGSKA (reference sequence). Trimming left V 3 bases short and J 0 bases short, with 9 bases between. This CDR3 is CSARDSDSNQPQHF. CDR3 nucleotides: TGCAGTGCTAGGGACAGCGATAGCAATCAGCCCCAGCATTTT.

In this sample, this clonotype turned up many times. The CDR3 coding sequence is TGCGCCAGCAGCTTGGAGGGCAGCCAAGAGACCCAGTACTTC. It specifies CASSLEGSQETQYF. This chain connects TRBV5-1 to TRBJ2-5; D call uncertain. The V end was cut by 0 bases, the J end by 1 base, with 7 bases between. This CDR3 region has 14 residues. Germline assignment: CDR1 SGHRS and CDR2 YFSETQ. Supplemented by reference TRBV5-1 and TRBJ2-5, the full variable domain reads KAGVTQTPRYLIKTRGQQVTLSCSPISGHRSVSWYQQTPGQGLQFLFEYFSETQRNKGNFPGRFSGRQFSNSRSEMNVSTLELGDSALYLCASSLEGSQETQYFGPGTRLLVL.

This clonotype was counted at least ten times. The chain couples TRBV5-1 to TRBJ2-7; D remains unclear. CDR3 size: 13 residues. Per germline, CDR1 SGHRS and CDR2 YFSETQ. Trimming left V 2 bases short and J 3 bases short, with 9 bases between. The CDR3 DNA sequence: TGCGCCAGCAGCTTTAACAGTAACTACGAGCAGTACTTC. Translating gives CASSFNSNYEQYF. Together with reference TRBV5-1 and TRBJ2-7, the CDR3 gives the full variable domain: KAGVTQTPRYLIKTRGQQVTLSCSPISGHRSVSWYQQTPGQGLQFLFEYFSETQRNKGNFPGRFSGRQFSNSRSEMNVSTLELGDSALYLCASSFNSNYEQYFGPGTRLTVT.

The chain combines TRBV5-1 with TRBJ2-5, with 9 bases identical to TRBD1. Germline V CDR1 and CDR2: SGHRS, YFSETQ. After removal of 4 bases from V and 1 base from J, the junction contained 2 bases not matched to a gene. The CDR3 consists of 14 residues. The chain's CDR3 is CASSVQGAQETQYF. CDR3 coding DNA: TGCGCCAGCAGCGTACAGGGGGCCCAAGAGACCCAGTACTTC.

This clonotype occurred many times. The genes are TRBV24-1 and TRBJ2-5; 13 nucleotides line up with TRBD2. From germline, CDR1 is KGHDR and CDR2 SFDVKD. The trim removed 3 bases at V and 5 bases at J, leaving 5 bases unmatched. The CDR3 has 16 residues. For the CDR3, the DNA is TGTGCCACCAGTGATATCGGACTAGCGGGAGATGAGACCCAGTACTTC. Translation gives CATSDIGLAGDETQYF.

This clonotype was seen many times. For the CDR3, the DNA is TGTGCCAGCAGACCGGGACTAGCGGGAGCTAGCAAAAACATTCAGTACTTC. Translated: CASRPGLAGASKNIQYF. This chain connects TRBV12-3 or TRBV12-4 to TRBJ2-4, with 14 bases identical to TRBD2. The length of the CDR3 is 17 residues. Trimming took 6 bases from V and 3 from J; bases not matched to a gene: 7.

This clonotype was counted only a few times. The V and J genes are TRBV4-3 and TRBJ2-5; 7 bases agree with TRBD1. Trimming at V came to 3 bases and at J to 5 bases, leaving 12 bases not matched to a gene. CDR3 length: 16 residues. Germline V gene data show CDR1 as LGHNA and CDR2 as YSLEER. The CDR3 coding sequence is TGCGCCAGCAGCCACGGCAGGGGGTCCGACGGGGAGACCCAGTACTTC. This translates into CASSHGRGSDGETQYF.

The sample holds many counts of this clonotype. This chain connects TRBV5-1 to TRBJ2-7; D unclear. The CDR3 runs to 12 residues. Deletions cut 0 bases from V and 4 bases from J, with 5 bases between. CDR1 SGHRS and CDR2 YFSETQ come from the germline V gene. CDR3 sequence: CASSLGIYEQYF. The CDR3 DNA is TGCGCCAGCAGCTTGGGAATTTACGAGCAGTACTTC.

This clonotype was recorded many times. This chain joins TRBV12-3 or TRBV12-4 and TRBJ1-6; 11 bases are shared with TRBD1. This CDR3 comprises 16 residues. V shed 3 bases, J shed 8 bases, and the junction held 6 bases outside the gene matches. This chain's CDR3 is CASSLGTGGVYSPLHF. The CDR3 nucleotides read TGTGCCAGCAGTTTGGGGACAGGGGGAGTTTATTCACCCCTCCACTTT.

The V call is TRBV5-1, the J call TRBJ2-1; TRBD1 is a possible D gene (5 bases). The V end was cut by 4 bases, the J end by 4 bases, with 15 bases between. Germline CDR1 and CDR2: SGHRS and YFSETQ. This CDR3 is 15 amino acids long. The DNA for the CDR3 is TGCGCCAGCAGCCTAGGGGCCGCAGGTTACAATGAGCAGTTCTTC. Protein sequence: CASSLGAAGYNEQFF.

This clonotype was counted many times. The chain employs TRBV27 and TRBJ2-1; 7 nucleotides agree with TRBD1. In germline, CDR1 is MNHEY, CDR2 SMNVEV (reference sequence). The trim removed 6 bases at V and 0 bases at J, leaving 11 bases unmatched. The CDR3 has 17 amino acids. The CDR3 here is CASRRDRAPGSYNEQFF. The CDR3, as DNA: TGTGCCAGCAGACGCGACAGGGCCCCCGGCTCCTACAATGAGCAGTTCTTC.

This sequence joins TRBV20-1 and TRBJ2-6; D gene uncertain. Germline CDR1 is DFQATT and CDR2 is SNEGSKA (reference sequence). The CDR3 spans 12 residues. Trimming removed 5 bases at V and 4 bases at J, with 6 bases between. The CDR3 nucleotides read TGCAGTGCTTGGCGCGGGGCCAACGTCCTGACTTTC. This translates into CSAWRGANVLTF.

This clonotype was seen ten or more times. Written as DNA, the CDR3 is TGCGCCAGTTCCCAGAATCAGGGCACCTACGAGCAGTACTTC. Translated, it gives CASSQNQGTYEQYF. The chain joins TRBV4-3 to TRBJ2-7; D possibly corresponds to TRBD1 (5 bases). The CDR3 loop spans 14 amino acids. The ends were cut back, 9 bases at V and 2 bases at J, with 17 bases in the middle. Per the germline V gene, CDR1 is LGHNA and CDR2 is YSLEER.

The table lists this clonotype with many counts. The chain combines TRBV12-3 or TRBV12-4 with TRBJ2-1; D may be TRBD2 (7 bases). The CDR3 is 15 amino acids. Trimming shortened V by 1 base and J by 6 bases, and 13 bases separated the two germline ends. CDR3 amino acids: CASSLGGRGSNEQFF. Written as DNA, the CDR3 is TGTGCCAGCAGTTTAGGTGGGAGGGGGTCCAATGAGCAGTTCTTC.

Many counts were recorded for this clonotype. The genes are TRBV6-1 and TRBJ2-1; maybe TRBD2 (6 bases). V shed 5 bases and J shed 0 bases, with 11 bases lying between them. CDR3 length: 15 amino acids. The germline CDR1 and CDR2 sequences are MNHNS and SASEGT. The CDR3 coding sequence is TGTGCCAGCAGTCATATCGGGGGCTCCTACAATGAGCAGTTCTTC. Translating gives CASSHIGGSYNEQFF.

This clonotype appeared many times. V gene TRBV20-1 combines with J gene TRBJ2-1, with 8 positions matching TRBD2. Looked up from germline, CDR1 is DFQATT and CDR2 is SNEGSKA (reference sequence). There are 15 residues in the CDR3. V lost 5 bases, J lost 4 bases, and 10 bases stayed unmatched. CDR3 sequence reads: CSARALAGGYNEQFF. In DNA, the CDR3 is TGCAGTGCTCGAGCCCTAGCGGGTGGGTACAATGAGCAGTTCTTC.

The sample holds many counts of this clonotype. The chain couples TRBV9 to TRBJ2-2; no firm D call. V lost 4 bases and J lost 1, with 5 bases in between. There are 13 residues in the CDR3. Germline assignment: CDR1 SGDLS and CDR2 YYNGEE. Written as DNA, the CDR3 is TGTGCCAGCAGCACTCAGAACACCGGGGAGCTGTTTTTT. As protein: CASSTQNTGELFF.

About this clonotype: A single base separates this from a much larger clone, so it may be a read error. This chain joins TRBV21-1 and TRBJ2-1; no check of the table's D call, TRBD2, against the DNA was made. TRBV21-1 is a recognized pseudogene. The CDR3 loop spans 14 amino acids. The CDR3 DNA is TGTGCCAGCAGGAGACACCTCCGAAGGGATGAGCAGTTCTTC. It is translated as CASRRHLRRDEQFF.

This clonotype was recorded many times. The chain carries TRBV5-1 and TRBJ2-1; TRBD2 is a possible D gene (5 bases). The CDR3 is made up of 14 amino acids. V was clipped by 0 bases and J by 4 bases, with 8 bases between them. Germline CDR1 and CDR2: SGHRS and YFSETQ. CDR3 DNA sequence: TGCGCCAGCAGCTTGGGGGAGAATTACAATGAGCAGTTCTTC. This sequence encodes CASSLGENYNEQFF.

This chain links TRBV5-5 with TRBJ2-2; no reliable D call. The CDR3 totals 13 residues. Trimming took off 4 bases at V and 1 base at J, with 5 bases between the two ends. Germline V CDR1 and CDR2: SGHKS, YYEKEE (reference sequence). DNA for the CDR3: TGTGCCAGCAGCACCGTGAACACCGGGGAGCTGTTTTTT. Protein: CASSTVNTGELFF.

This clonotype was seen repeatedly, ten times or more. The CDR3 region is CASSLGHSNTEAFF. CDR3 nucleotide sequence: TGCGCCAGCAGCTTGGGACACTCGAACACTGAAGCTTTCTTT. The V and J genes are TRBV5-1 and TRBJ1-1; D is ambiguous. The CDR3 has 14 residues. Trimming took off 0 bases at V and 1 base at J, with 7 bases between the two ends. The V gene's germline CDR1 is SGHRS and CDR2 YFSETQ.

The rearrangement uses TRBV20-1 and TRBJ2-3, with TRBD2 as a possible D gene (6 bases). Trimming stripped 5 bases from V and 5 bases from J, with 17 bases between. This CDR3 region has 14 residues. Germline values: CDR1 DFQATT, CDR2 SNEGSKA (reference sequence). The CDR3 DNA is TGCAGTGCTGTGGGACTTAGGGATGGAGATACGCAGTATTTT. Amino acids: CSAVGLRDGDTQYF.

The V call is TRBV6-5, the J call TRBJ2-4; maybe TRBD1 (6 bases). The germline CDR1 and CDR2 sequences are MNHEY and SVGAGI. There are 13 residues in the CDR3. The germline V and J ends were trimmed by 2 bases and 6 bases, with 8 bases remaining between them. CDR3 nucleotide sequence: TGTGCCAGCAGTTACAGACAGGCAAACATTCAGTACTTC. Its protein product is CASSYRQANIQYF.

The rearrangement uses TRBV29-1 and TRBJ1-3, with no clear D. The CDR3 consists of 16 residues. From germline, CDR1 is SQVTM and CDR2 ANQGSEA. V dropped 1 base and J dropped 0 bases, with 13 bases sitting between them. The CDR3 is CSVEGATDGSGNTIYF. The CDR3 DNA reads as TGCAGCGTTGAAGGAGCTACAGACGGCTCTGGAAACACCATATATTTT.

This clonotype was counted at least ten times. The CDR3: CASSVEAGETQYF. The CDR3 DNA reads as TGTGCCAGCAGCGTCGAGGCGGGGGAGACCCAGTACTTC. The chain carries TRBV7-2 and TRBJ2-5; D might be TRBD2 (6 bases). CDR3 size: 13 residues. Germline values: CDR1 SGHTA, CDR2 FQGNSA. Between the trimmed V and J ends, which lost 5 bases and 5 bases, there was a span of 12 bases.

This clonotype was observed a few times. The chain uses TRBV29-1 and TRBJ2-1; 12 bases agree with TRBD2. The CDR3 runs 15 residues. With 5 bases clipped from V and 8 bases from J, the junction kept 10 bases outside the gene matches. Per the germline V gene, CDR1 is SQVTM and CDR2 is ANQGSEA. CDR3 in DNA: TGCAGCGTTCTTACCGGGACTAGCGGGTTTGATGAGCAGTTCTTC. Its translation: CSVLTGTSGFDEQFF.

This clonotype was counted ten times or more. The chain combines TRBV5-1 with TRBJ2-2; the D is unclear. Trimming pared 0 bases from V and 0 bases from J, leaving 12 bases between. Germline-derived CDR1 and CDR2 are SGHRS and YFSETQ. The length of the CDR3 is 17 residues. The CDR3 sequence: CASSLAVTSTNTGELFF. The CDR3 nucleotides read TGCGCCAGCAGCTTGGCCGTGACAAGTACGAACACCGGGGAGCTGTTTTTT.

This clonotype was seen repeatedly, ten times or more. This chain connects TRBV7-6 to TRBJ1-1; D perhaps matches TRBD1 (5 bases). There are 16 residues in the CDR3. Between the trimmed V and J ends, which lost 2 bases and 4 bases, there was a span of 17 bases. In germline, CDR1 is SGHVS, CDR2 FNYEAQ. The chain's CDR3 is CASSLFGALKGTEAFF. The CDR3 DNA reads TGTGCCAGCAGCTTATTCGGGGCCCTAAAGGGCACTGAAGCTTTCTTT.

This clonotype was counted at least ten times. This chain connects TRBV7-2 to TRBJ2-5, with TRBD2 matching 7 bases. The CDR3 has 14 residues. V gave up 3 bases and J gave up 5 bases; unmatched junction bases: 6. Per the germline V gene, CDR1 is SGHTA and CDR2 is FQGNSA. CDR3 DNA sequence: TGTGCCAGCAGCTTTCAGGGAGGGTCGGAGACCCAGTACTTC. Translating it yields CASSFQGGSETQYF.

The chain has TRBV20-1 and TRBJ2-5; the match to TRBD2 covers 10 bases. CDR3 length equals 11 residues. The germline gives CDR1 DFQATT, CDR2 SNEGSKA (reference sequence). V shed 6 bases, J shed 5 bases, and the junction held 0 bases outside the gene matches. The chain's CDR3 is CSATSGETQYF. Written as DNA, the CDR3 is TGCAGTGCGACTAGCGGGGAGACCCAGTACTTC.

This clonotype was seen many times. The chain recombines TRBV29-1 with TRBJ2-5; 7 bases line up with TRBD1. Germline values: CDR1 SQVTM, CDR2 ANQGSEA. The CDR3 sequence is 12 residues long. Trimming at V came to 6 bases and at J to 4 bases, leaving 5 bases not matched to a gene. Written as DNA, the CDR3 is TGCAGCGTACTGACAGGGCGAGAGACCCAGTACTTC. It yields the protein CSVLTGRETQYF.